One and the same sample provided the 32 T cell receptor beta chains below, sequenced in a study of patients and donors after allogeneic stem cell transplantation. TCRdb used MiXCR to reprocess the RT-PCR reads, holding one entry per CDR3 protein. The table lists approximately 200,000 distinct CDR3 sequences, 41% of them singletons, with about 33% in the top ten. The specimen was blood, either unsorted or a sorted T cell fraction (not recorded which). Receptors originate from a human donor who was either an allogeneic HSCT recipient or a stem cell or donor lymphocyte infusion donor (not recorded which). It is not recorded whose cells these are; they may come from a transplant donor.

The chain links TRBV29-1 to TRBJ2-7; D is unclear. This CDR3 spans 12 amino acids. The germline V and J ends were trimmed by 1 base and 1 base, with 5 bases remaining between them. In germline, CDR1 is SQVTM, CDR2 ANQGSEA. CDR3 residues: CSVEASSYEQYF. The CDR3 nucleotides read TGCAGCGTTGAAGCTAGTTCCTACGAGCAGTACTTC.

This chain uses TRBV6-5 with TRBJ2-3; 7 bases align to TRBD1. V lost 10 bases to trimming and J lost 4 bases; unmatched junction nucleotides: 5. The CDR3 runs to 12 residues. Germline CDR1 is MNHEY and CDR2 is SVGAGI. The CDR3 protein is CATAQGADTQYF. CDR3 DNA: TGTGCCACCGCCCAGGGGGCAGATACGCAGTATTTT.

V is TRBV29-1 and J is TRBJ2-1, with a weak D call TRBD1 (6 bases). This CDR3 is built from 14 residues. V shed 6 bases and J shed 7 bases, with 19 bases lying between them. Germline V CDR1 and CDR2: SQVTM, ANQGSEA. The CDR3 sequence is CSVGTQLDMNEQFF. CDR3 DNA: TGCAGCGTCGGGACACAATTAGATATGAATGAGCAGTTCTTC.

This clonotype has a handful of counts. The chain is built from TRBV20-1 and TRBJ1-1; D ambiguous. Germline assignment: CDR1 DFQATT and CDR2 SNEGSKA (reference sequence). This CDR3 comprises 14 residues. Trimming took 3 bases from V and 3 from J, leaving 14 bases between them. Here the CDR3 reads CSARRDPLDTEAFF. CDR3 coding DNA: TGCAGTGCTAGGAGGGATCCGTTGGACACTGAAGCTTTCTTT.

This clonotype was counted only a few times. The chain combines TRBV12-3 or TRBV12-4 with TRBJ2-5; D possibly corresponds to TRBD1 (6 bases). V dropped 6 bases and J dropped 5 bases, with 13 bases sitting between them. This CDR3 comprises 13 residues. The CDR3 reads CASRPTGGETQYF. Here the CDR3 DNA reads TGTGCCAGCAGACCGACAGGCGGGGAGACCCAGTACTTC.

This sequence joins TRBV6-5 and TRBJ1-1; no definite D call. The CDR3 contains 14 residues. CDR1 and CDR2 (germline): MNHEY, SVGAGI. Trimming took 1 base from V and 4 from J, leaving 10 bases between them. CDR3 sequence (DNA): TGTGCCAGCAGTTACTTCACGGAGTCCACTGAAGCTTTCTTT. It yields the protein CASSYFTESTEAFF.

In its sample, this clonotype was seen a few times. J is TRBJ1-1 and V is TRBV7-2, with no clear D. V gave up 5 bases and J gave up 1 base, with 8 bases separating them. CDR1 SGHTA and CDR2 FQGNSA come from the germline V gene. The length of the CDR3 is 13 residues. The CDR3 DNA is TGTGCCAGCAGCCAGGCCCCGAACACTGAAGCTTTCTTT. This translates into CASSQAPNTEAFF.

This clonotype was detected a few times. The J gene is TRBJ2-2, the V gene TRBV9, with 11 nucleotides matching TRBD1. Germline trimming cut 4 bases from V and 7 bases from J; bases unmatched to any gene: 6. CDR3 length equals 15 residues. Per the germline V gene, CDR1 is SGDLS and CDR2 is YYNGEE. This CDR3 is CASSPGQGAVGELFF. The DNA for the CDR3 is TGTGCCAGCAGCCCAGGACAGGGGGCGGTCGGGGAGCTGTTTTTT.

This clonotype was picked up a small number of times. The chain recombines TRBV5-6 with TRBJ1-2; D is perhaps TRBD1 (6 bases). Per germline, CDR1 SGHDT and CDR2 YYEEEE. The CDR3 length is 14 residues. Trimming cost V 4 bases and J 7 bases, with 17 bases left between them. The CDR3 DNA sequence: TGTGCCAGCAGCCCCCCCGGGGGGCCTGGTGGCTACACCTTC. Translated, it gives CASSPPGGPGGYTF. Using reference TRBV5-6 and TRBJ1-2 for the parts outside the CDR3, the full variable domain is DAGVTQSPTHLIKTRGQQVTLRCSPKSGHDTVSWYQQALGQGPQFIFQYYEEEERQRGNFPDRFSGHQFPNYSSELNVNALLLGDSALYLCASSPPGGPGGYTFGSGTRLTVV.

This clonotype was seen more than once but under ten times. This chain connects TRBV27 to TRBJ1-1, with D unresolved. With 0 bases removed from V and 1 base from J, the gap between germline ends came to 12 bases. Germline V gene sequence: CDR1 MNHEY, CDR2 SMNVEV (reference sequence). The CDR3 has 16 residues. CDR3 in DNA: TGTGCCAGCAGTTTATCGAGTCTACAATCGAACACTGAAGCTTTCTTT. It codes for CASSLSSLQSNTEAFF.

This clonotype came up a few times. This chain connects TRBV6-5 to TRBJ2-2, with a tentative D call TRBD2 (5 bases). This CDR3 is built from 13 residues. Germline V gene lookup returns CDR1 MNHEY and CDR2 SVGAGI. Trimming took off 0 bases at V and 8 bases at J, with 7 bases between the two ends. The CDR3 here is CASSYSDWGELFF. The CDR3, as DNA: TGTGCCAGCAGTTACTCGGACTGGGGGGAGCTGTTTTTT.

The chain couples TRBV7-9 to TRBJ2-7; D not certain. The CDR3 has 14 residues. Germline CDR1 is SEHNR and CDR2 is FQNEAQ (reference sequence). Trimming took off 1 base at V and 3 bases at J, with 10 bases between the two ends. Here the CDR3 reads CASSLEDSIYEQYF. CDR3 DNA: TGTGCCAGCAGCTTAGAAGACTCAATCTACGAGCAGTACTTC.

This clonotype showed up just a few times. V usage is TRBV9 and J usage is TRBJ1-4, with D possibly matching TRBD1 (6 bases). The V gene lost 3 bases and the J gene lost 8 bases, with 14 bases spanning the gap. There are 14 residues in the CDR3. CDR1 and CDR2 from the germline V gene are SGDLS and YYNGEE. The CDR3: CASSGGETGEKLFF. The CDR3 coding sequence is TGTGCCAGCAGCGGAGGAGAAACAGGGGAAAAACTGTTTTTT.

J is TRBJ2-7 and V is TRBV4-1, with D maybe TRBD2 (5 bases). This CDR3 is built from 13 residues. V lost 0 bases and J lost 6, with 9 bases in between. Germline assignment: CDR1 MGHRA and CDR2 YSYEKL. The CDR3 DNA reads TGCGCCAGCAGCCAAGAATCAGGACTCGAGCAGTACTTC. Protein sequence: CASSQESGLEQYF.

This clonotype was observed a handful of times. V usage is TRBV7-2 and J usage is TRBJ1-6, with D possibly TRBD1 on 6 matching bases. Trimming took off 4 bases at V and 8 bases at J, with 15 bases between the two ends. Germline V gene data show CDR1 as SGHTA and CDR2 as FQGNSA. The CDR3 has 15 amino acids. The CDR3 spells CASSYRDRQYSPLHF. Written as DNA, the CDR3 is TGTGCCAGCAGCTATCGTGACAGGCAGTATTCACCCCTCCACTTT. Full variable domain (rest looked up from reference TRBV7-2 and TRBJ1-6): GAGVSQSPSNKVTEKGKDVELRCDPISGHTALYWYRQSLGQGLEFLIYFQGNSAPDKSGLPSDRFSAERTGGSVSTLTIQRTQQEDSAVYLCASSYRDRQYSPLHFGNGTRLTVT.

This clonotype was recorded once. This chain connects TRBV20-1 to TRBJ2-1; D not certain. Trimming took 4 bases from V and 8 from J, leaving 12 bases between them. The CDR3 is made up of 12 amino acids. Germline CDR1 and CDR2: DFQATT and SNEGSKA (reference sequence). CDR3: CSATSAIDEQFF. The DNA of the CDR3 is TGCAGTGCTACCTCGGCGATCGATGAGCAGTTCTTC.

The chain couples TRBV4-2 to TRBJ1-2; no clear D gene. The V and J ends lost 0 bases and 10 bases respectively, with 12 bases between them. The CDR3 spans 13 residues. Germline CDR1 is LGHNA and CDR2 is YNFKEQ. In DNA form, the CDR3 reads TGTGCCAGCAGCCAAGAAGTAGGACTAGACTACACCTTC. Encoded protein: CASSQEVGLDYTF.

The chain recombines TRBV20-1 with TRBJ1-1; no definite D call. Trimming cost V 6 bases and J 4 bases, with 12 bases left between them. The CDR3 spans 12 residues. The germline V gene has CDR1 DFQATT and CDR2 SNEGSKA (reference sequence). The CDR3 spells CSAGRWTTEAFF. CDR3 in DNA: TGCAGTGCCGGAAGGTGGACCACTGAAGCTTTCTTT.

The chain links TRBV10-3 to TRBJ2-7; D might be TRBD1 or TRBD2, each matching 5 bases. Germline-derived CDR1 and CDR2 are ENHRY and SYGVKD. Trimming took 5 bases from V and 2 from J, leaving 19 bases between them. This CDR3 contains 16 residues. CDR3 residues: CAISWDRDEIAYEQYF. The CDR3 region has the DNA TGTGCCATCAGTTGGGACCGGGACGAAATTGCCTACGAGCAGTACTTC.

V and J are TRBV9 and TRBJ1-5; maybe TRBD1 (6 bases). The germline V gene encodes CDR1 SGDLS and CDR2 YYNGEE. Trimming removed 3 bases from V and 0 bases from J, with 10 bases in between. CDR3 length: 15 residues. CDR3 region: CASSEGGYSNQPQHF. In DNA, the CDR3 is TGTGCCAGCAGCGAGGGGGGCTATAGCAATCAGCCCCAGCATTTT.

This clonotype was seen once. This chain links TRBV2 with TRBJ1-3; TRBD1 aligns across 7 bases. V was pared by 2 bases and J by 2 bases, with 3 bases of the junction left unmatched. This CDR3 region has 15 residues. CDR1 is SNHLY and CDR2 is FYNNEI in the germline V gene. This CDR3 is CASSEWQGAGNTIYF. In DNA, the CDR3 is TGTGCCAGCAGTGAATGGCAGGGGGCTGGAAACACCATATATTTT.

This chain uses TRBV25-1 with TRBJ1-1, with TRBD1 identical over 7 bases. Trimming removed 8 bases from V and 1 base from J; junction bases left unmatched: 7. Germline loops: CDR1 MGHDK, CDR2 SYGVNS. This CDR3 has 14 amino acids. CDR3 loop: CASGNRGTNTEAFF. The CDR3 DNA follows: TGTGCCAGCGGTAACAGGGGTACGAACACTGAAGCTTTCTTT.

The chain recombines TRBV6-5 with TRBJ2-3, with 7 bases that match TRBD1. The CDR3 totals 15 residues. From germline, CDR1 is MNHEY and CDR2 SVGAGI. V shed 2 bases, J shed 4 bases, and the junction held 6 bases outside the gene matches. The chain's CDR3 is CASSYQAGGADTQYF. CDR3 DNA: TGTGCCAGCAGTTACCAGGCAGGGGGAGCAGATACGCAGTATTTT.

The rearrangement uses TRBV6-2 or TRBV6-3 and TRBJ2-1; D not resolved. The CDR3 spans 17 residues. Deletions cut 0 bases from V and 2 bases from J, with 14 bases between. In germline, CDR1 is MNHEY, CDR2 SVGEGT. The CDR3 DNA follows: TGTGCCAGCAGTTACTCATCCGGCGAAGCGACCTACAATGAGCAGTTCTTC. It codes for CASSYSSGEATYNEQFF.

This clonotype was counted once. This chain links TRBV5-6 with TRBJ2-1, with 9 nucleotides matching TRBD1. The J segment lost 2 bases and the V segment lost 4 bases, leaving 4 bases of the junction unmatched. The CDR3 loop spans 15 amino acids. Germline assignment: CDR1 SGHDT and CDR2 YYEEEE. The CDR3 DNA reads TGTGCCAGCAGCCTGGACAGGGGTACCTACAATGAGCAGTTCTTC. Its protein product is CASSLDRGTYNEQFF.

The rearrangement links TRBV7-9 to TRBJ1-4, with unresolved D. The V end was cut by 8 bases, the J end by 10 bases, with 17 bases between. CDR3 length equals 13 residues. CDR1 and CDR2 from the germline V gene are SEHNR and FQNEAQ (reference sequence). As DNA, the CDR3 is TGTGCCAGCGGCCCCCCGGGGATAGGAAAACTGTTTTTT. It yields the protein CASGPPGIGKLFF.

This clonotype was counted only a few times. The chain links TRBV7-3 to TRBJ1-2, with unresolved D. The germline V gene encodes CDR1 SGHTA and CDR2 FQGTGA. The CDR3 totals 14 residues. V shed 3 bases and J shed 8 bases, with 16 bases lying between them. The CDR3 bases are TGTGCCAGCAGCTTGGACGGGAACGGCGGGGGCTACACCTTC. It codes for CASSLDGNGGGYTF. The full variable domain, in which reference TRBV7-3 and TRBJ1-2 provide the parts outside the CDR3, is GAGVSQTPSNKVTEKGKYVELRCDPISGHTALYWYRQSLGQGPEFLIYFQGTGAADDSGLPNDRFFAVRPEGSVSTLKIQRTERGDSAVYLCASSLDGNGGGYTFGSGTRLTVV.

The J gene is TRBJ1-1, the V gene TRBV4-3; D is possibly TRBD1 (5 bases). The V end was cut by 3 bases, the J end by 10 bases, with 18 bases between. This CDR3 region has 14 residues. The germline V gene encodes CDR1 LGHNA and CDR2 YSLEER. This chain's CDR3 is CASSQGGAGYGAFF. DNA of the CDR3: TGCGCCAGCAGCCAGGGTGGTGCAGGGTACGGAGCTTTCTTT.

V is TRBV20-1 and J is TRBJ1-1; D is unclear. The CDR3 sequence is 13 residues long. V lost 5 bases and J lost 2, with 12 bases in between. Germline CDR1 reads DFQATT; CDR2 reads SNEGSKA (reference sequence). The CDR3, as DNA: TGCAGTGCTTCGGAGGGCGTTAACACTGAAGCTTTCTTT. Translation: CSASEGVNTEAFF.

The chain uses TRBV7-9 and TRBJ2-5, with TRBD1 identical over 7 bases. The CDR3 is 15 amino acids. Germline assignment: CDR1 SEHNR and CDR2 FQNEAQ (reference sequence). V shed 1 base and J 3 bases; nucleotides not matched to a gene: 5. The CDR3: CASSLEGTEEETQYF. The CDR3 bases are TGTGCCAGCAGCTTAGAGGGGACAGAGGAAGAGACCCAGTACTTC.

V gene TRBV30 combines with J gene TRBJ1-5; D gene ambiguous. Trimming removed 7 bases from V and 7 bases from J, with 11 bases in between. This CDR3 region has 11 residues. CDR1 is GTSNPN and CDR2 is SVGIG in the germline V gene (reference sequence). CDR3 DNA: TGTGCCTCTGGGGTGGGGCAGCCCCAGCATTTT. Protein product: CASGVGQPQHF.

This chain's CDR3 is CASSTRLAGGFEQFF. CDR3 in DNA: TGTGCCAGCAGCACCCGACTAGCGGGAGGATTTGAGCAGTTCTTC. The V gene is TRBV12-3 or TRBV12-4, the J gene TRBJ2-1; TRBD2 agrees at 13 bases. Germline trimming cut 6 bases from V and 9 bases from J; bases unmatched to any gene: 8. The CDR3 has 15 residues.